The 14 T cell receptor beta chains below come from one sample, sequenced in a study of control samples from healthy donors and cancer patients. Measured with immunoSEQ multiplex PCR; TCRdb has only the in-frame clones, and not every one. The sample lists some 89,000 clones; around 85% were seen once. The sequencing input was blood. The source of these receptors is a woman between 40 and 55 years old in good health.

This clone was detected a few times. V and J are TRBV9 and TRBJ2-4; no firm D call. The V and J ends lost 4 bases and 5 bases respectively, with 16 bases between them. This CDR3 contains 15 residues. Germline CDR1 and CDR2: SGDLS and YYNGEE. Here the CDR3 reads CASSPDGRIENIQYF. CDR3 DNA: TGTGCCAGCAGCCCGGACGGACGGATCGAAAACATTCAGTACTTC. Together with reference TRBV9 and TRBJ2-4, the CDR3 gives the full variable domain: DSGVTQTPKHLITATGQRVTLRCSPRSGDLSVYWYQQSLDQGLQFLIQYYNGEERAKGNILERFSAQQFPDLHSELNLSSLELGDSALYFCASSPDGRIENIQYFGAGTRLSVL.

In this sample, this clone turned up once. The chain has TRBV18 and TRBJ1-5, with 11 bases matching TRBD1. This CDR3 is built from 16 residues. The V segment lost 0 bases and the J segment 7 bases; nucleotides outside the gene matches: 5. Germline loops: CDR1 KGHSH, CDR2 LQKENI. CDR3 sequence reads: CASSPPGDRGGQPQHF. The CDR3 nucleotides read TGTGCCAGCTCACCACCGGGGGACAGGGGGGGCCAGCCCCAGCATTTT. Full variable domain (missing parts from reference TRBV18 and TRBJ1-5): NAGVMQNPRHLVRRRGQEARLRCSPMKGHSHVYWYRQLPEEGLKFMVYLQKENIIDESGMPKERFSAEFPKEGPSILRIQQVVRGDSAAYFCASSPPGDRGGQPQHFGDGTRLSIL.

This rearrangement joins TRBV4-2 to TRBJ2-2; 9 bases map to TRBD2. V lost 0 bases and J lost 7; bases outside the gene matches: 3. CDR3 length equals 15 residues. CDR1 is LGHNA, CDR2 YNFKEQ, per germline. In nucleotides, the CDR3 is TGTGCCAGCAGCCAAGAAGCGGGGGGCTACGGGGAGCTGTTTTTT. It is translated as CASSQEAGGYGELFF.

J is TRBJ1-5 and V is TRBV6-5; no definite D call. The germline V and J ends were trimmed by 8 bases and 0 bases, with 14 bases remaining between them. Germline loops: CDR1 MNHEY, CDR2 SVGAGI. The CDR3 totals 15 residues. The CDR3 coding sequence is TGTGCCAGCGTCACGGGCTTAAATAGCAATCAGCCCCAGCATTTT. Protein: CASVTGLNSNQPQHF.

This chain uses TRBV2 with TRBJ1-1; no clear D. Trimming removed 7 bases at V and 2 bases at J, with 14 bases between. This CDR3 has 14 residues. Germline-derived CDR1 and CDR2 are SNHLY and FYNNEI. DNA for the CDR3: TGTGCCAGCATACGTAGGGCCTTAAACACTGAAGCTTTCTTT. Protein sequence: CASIRRALNTEAFF.

This clone has just a few counts. The CDR3 DNA reads as TGCGCCAGCAGCTGGCAGACTAGCAGCAATGAGCAGTTCTTC. It translates to CASSWQTSSNEQFF. The chain couples TRBV5-1 to TRBJ2-1, with 7 bases fitting TRBD2. The CDR3 runs 14 residues. V trimming: 3 bases; J trimming: 6 bases; junction bases outside the gene matches: 6. Germline V gene data show CDR1 as SGHRS and CDR2 as YFSETQ.

The J gene is TRBJ2-7, the V gene TRBV10-3, with a tentative D call TRBD1 (5 bases). CDR1 is ENHRY and CDR2 is SYGVKD in the germline V gene. This CDR3 has 14 amino acids. Trimming took 0 bases from V and 3 from J, leaving 9 bases between them. The CDR3 reads CAISESGLLYEQYF. The CDR3 DNA is TGTGCCATCAGTGAGTCGGGGCTTCTCTACGAGCAGTACTTC.

In its sample, this clone was seen a few times. The CDR3 spells CASGLVLGRDNEQFF. CDR3 bases: TGTGCTAGTGGTTTGGTATTAGGCAGAGACAATGAGCAGTTCTTC. The rearrangement uses TRBV12-5 and TRBJ2-1; D ambiguous. This CDR3 comprises 15 residues. The germline V gene has CDR1 LGHNT and CDR2 FRNRAP. Trimming removed 0 bases from V and 5 bases from J, with 11 bases in between.

The rearrangement links TRBV19 to TRBJ1-1; 12 bases align to TRBD1. Trimming at V came to 8 bases and at J to 6 bases, leaving 16 bases not matched to a gene. From germline, CDR1 is LNHDA and CDR2 SQIVND (reference sequence). CDR3 length equals 17 residues. The CDR3 nucleotides are TGTGCCAGTCGGGTCCGGCGAGGGACAGGGGGCCAGGCTGAAGCTTTCTTT. Its translation: CASRVRRGTGGQAEAFF. Variable domain in full (rest from reference TRBV19 and TRBJ1-1): DGGITQSPKYLFRKEGQNVTLSCEQNLNHDAMYWYRQDPGQGLRLIYYSQIVNDFQKGDIAEGYSVSREKKESFPLTVTSAQKNPTAFYLCASRVRRGTGGQAEAFFGQGTRLTVV.

The chain is built from TRBV7-3 and TRBJ2-2; D is unresolved. The CDR3 length is 15 residues. Germline assignment: CDR1 SGHTA and CDR2 FQGTGA. Deletions cut 2 bases from V and 4 bases from J, with 11 bases between. In nucleotides, the CDR3 is TGTGCCAGCAGCTTAGGACCACAGAGCACCGGGGAGCTGTTTTTT. It translates to CASSLGPQSTGELFF.

CDR3 residues: CASSAGTGPWEQYF. In DNA, the CDR3 is TGTGCCAGCAGCGCCGGGACAGGGCCATGGGAGCAGTACTTC. The chain links TRBV13 to TRBJ2-7; 9 bases are a match to TRBD1. V shed 5 bases, J shed 7 bases, and the junction held 9 bases outside the gene matches. The CDR3 sequence is 14 residues long. Germline CDR1 PRHDT, CDR2 FYEKMQ (reference sequence). The full variable domain, its missing parts supplied by reference TRBV13 and TRBJ2-7, is AAGVIQSPRHLIKEKRETATLKCYPIPRHDTVYWYQQGPGQDPQFLISFYEKMQSDKGSIPDRFSAQQFSDYHSELNMSSLELGDSALYFCASSAGTGPWEQYFGPGTRLTVT.

The chain recombines TRBV7-2 with TRBJ2-1, with D hard to call. Germline lookup yields CDR1 SGHTA and CDR2 FQGNSA. The germline V and J ends were trimmed by 3 bases and 5 bases, with 11 bases remaining between them. The CDR3 sequence is 14 residues long. The chain's CDR3 is CASSFSSVNNEQFF. The CDR3, as DNA: TGTGCCAGCAGCTTCTCGAGTGTTAACAATGAGCAGTTCTTC.

The rearrangement links TRBV2 to TRBJ2-5, with TRBD2 matching over 8 bases. V trimming: 8 bases; J trimming: 5 bases; junction bases outside the gene matches: 7. This CDR3 is 13 amino acids long. CDR1 SNHLY and CDR2 FYNNEI come from the germline V gene. The CDR3 nucleotides read TGTGCCAGCTCCGGGGGGGATCGGGAGACCCAGTACTTC. It yields the protein CASSGGDRETQYF.

J is TRBJ2-5 and V is TRBV19, with D perhaps matching TRBD2 (6 bases). Germline CDR1 is LNHDA and CDR2 is SQIVND (reference sequence). This CDR3 is built from 13 residues. The V end was cut by 3 bases, the J end by 5 bases, with 10 bases between. This CDR3 reads CASSIEAGETQYF. The CDR3 nucleotides read TGTGCCAGTAGTATTGAGGCGGGGGAGACCCAGTACTTC. Full variable domain (outside the CDR3, taken from reference TRBV19 and TRBJ2-5): DGGITQSPKYLFRKEGQNVTLSCEQNLNHDAMYWYRQDPGQGLRLIYYSQIVNDFQKGDIAEGYSVSREKKESFPLTVTSAQKNPTAFYLCASSIEAGETQYFGPGTRLLVL.